Reported below is one TCR beta chain. Deletions cut 5 bases from V and 11 bases from J, with 12 bases between. Germline CDR1 reads LGHDT; CDR2 reads YNNKEL (reference sequence). This CDR3 is built from 11 residues. This entry comes from a study of blood T cell repertoires in COVID-19. Turning to the study itself: Sources were T cells, B-cell-depleted T cells, or PBMCs; the material itself was cDNA or gDNA.

Per the study methods: Amplification from reference gene primers served as the basis for estimated nucleated cell counts. Here immunoSEQ multiplex PCR was the method, and the copy in TCRdb shows in-frame clones only, minus some. V and J calls and clone size are those listed in that table; D and trimming were worked out from the DNA. The data hold fewer than 400,000 clones, with just under 90% observed a single time. Recovered status in Cohort 3 required two negative PCRs, clearance, or symptom resolution. The chain couples TRBV3-1 (or the pseudogene TRBV3-2) to TRBJ1-1; TRBD1 might be the D (5 bases). Sequencing was done on a sample of PBMCs or T cells enriched from blood (not recorded which). The sequence came from a woman between 45 and 65 years old who had recovered from COVID-19. The chain's CDR3 is CASSNPGNAFF. CDR3 DNA sequence: TGTGCCAGCAGCAATCCAGGGAACGCTTTCTTT.